By proportion, the clone carrying this T cell receptor (beta chain) is medium-sized. This sample was taken from a study of blood T cell repertoires in COVID-19. Study background: Both acute and convalescent COVID-19 samples were obtained from the United States, Italy and Spain. Sources were T cells, B-cell-depleted T cells, or PBMCs; the material itself was cDNA or gDNA.

Per the original methods: Reference gene primers were amplified, and this amplification served to estimate nucleated cell counts. Clones were read by immunoSEQ multiplex PCR, and TCRdb kept only the in-frame ones, dropping some. V and J calls and clone size are those listed in that table; D and trimming were worked out from the DNA. The sample yields about 25,000 clones, approximately 91% seen once. Seattle-derived patients entered the study during active infection and were followed longitudinally. This CDR3 is 14 amino acids long. In germline, CDR1 is LNHDA, CDR2 SQIVND (reference sequence). V lost 0 bases to trimming and J lost 6 bases, with 8 bases between them.

J is TRBJ2-2 and V is TRBV19, with D hard to call. This clonotype was sampled from a man aged 65 to 85 with COVID-19, enrolled during active disease. The material sequenced was peripheral blood. The CDR3 coding sequence is TGTGCCAGTAGTATAGATCCCAGGTCCGGGGAGCTGTTTTTT. Translating gives CASSIDPRSGELFF.